This T cell receptor (beta chain) appears in the sequencing data of a study of T cell clones after liver transplantation. Study-level background: Three of the eight recipients were HCV-positive; the rest had non-autoimmune, non-viral transplant indications. The study's findings and limits: Migration into the graft, not deletion, may explain lost graft donor-reactive T cells. Donor-reactive sequences fell more than third party-reactive ones, suggesting partial deletion.

In the case of this clone: Its cognate antigen is unknown.

Sequencing used immunoSEQ multiplex PCR; TCRdb keeps in-frame clones, though not all of them. The repertoire includes 6,000 to 6,500 clones, roughly 80% of them detected once, and about a third sits in the top ten. Germline V lookup: CDR1 LNHDA, CDR2 SQIVND (reference sequence). V lost 8 bases and J lost 0, with 8 bases in between. This CDR3 is 14 amino acids long. V and J are TRBV19 and TRBJ2-6; D uncertain. The input for sequencing was CD8+ T cells from blood, taken before liver transplant. This receptor was identified in a human donor who received a liver transplant. The CDR3 protein is CASDTSSGANVLTF. The CDR3 nucleotides read TGTGCCAGTGACACTTCCTCTGGGGCCAACGTCCTGACTTTC. The full variable domain, rest sourced from reference TRBV19 and TRBJ2-6, is DGGITQSPKYLFRKEGQNVTLSCEQNLNHDAMYWYRQDPGQGLRLIYYSQIVNDFQKGDIAEGYSVSREKKESFPLTVTSAQKNPTAFYLCASDTSSGANVLTFGAGSRLTVL.